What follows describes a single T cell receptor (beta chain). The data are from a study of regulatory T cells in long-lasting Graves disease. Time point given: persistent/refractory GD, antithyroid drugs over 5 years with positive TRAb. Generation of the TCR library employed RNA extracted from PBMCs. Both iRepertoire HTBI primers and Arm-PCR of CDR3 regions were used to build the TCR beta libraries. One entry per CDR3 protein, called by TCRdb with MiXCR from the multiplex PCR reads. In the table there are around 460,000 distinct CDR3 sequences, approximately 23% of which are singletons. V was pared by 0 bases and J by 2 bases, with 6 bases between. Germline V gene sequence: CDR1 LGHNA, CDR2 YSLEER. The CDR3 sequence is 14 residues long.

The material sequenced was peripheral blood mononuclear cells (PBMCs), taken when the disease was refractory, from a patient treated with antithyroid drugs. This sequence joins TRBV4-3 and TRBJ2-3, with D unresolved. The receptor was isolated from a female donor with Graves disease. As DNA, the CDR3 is TGCGCCAGCAGCCAAGAGGTAACCACAGATACGCAGTATTTT. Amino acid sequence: CASSQEVTTDTQYF.